This T cell receptor beta chain was identified in a study of human T cells and chemical hapten exposure. TCRdb reprocessed the RACE reads via MiXCR and lists one record per CDR3 protein. Among around 71,000 distinct CDR3 sequences, around 9.5% were seen once, and the ten largest hold approximately 3%. As for time point: patch test 1, 2 weeks after DPC sensitization. Stated treatment: therapeutic diphenylcyclopropenone sensitization with weekly scalp DPC. The V and J ends lost 2 bases and 6 bases respectively, with 16 bases between them. Germline CDR1 reads WNHNN; CDR2 reads SYGVQD (reference sequence). The CDR3 has 15 residues.

The clonotype originates from a woman aged 40 to 50 with alopecia areata. Some clones in this sample may be carry-over from other donors' samples. The source material was whole blood, sampled in connection with sensitization to the hapten diphenylcyclopropenone (DPC). This chain connects TRBV10-1 to TRBJ1-1; possibly TRBD1 for D (6 bases). The chain's CDR3 is CASSEAKGGQAEAFF. As DNA, the CDR3 is TGCGCCAGCAGTGAGGCGAAAGGGGGGCAGGCTGAAGCTTTCTTT.